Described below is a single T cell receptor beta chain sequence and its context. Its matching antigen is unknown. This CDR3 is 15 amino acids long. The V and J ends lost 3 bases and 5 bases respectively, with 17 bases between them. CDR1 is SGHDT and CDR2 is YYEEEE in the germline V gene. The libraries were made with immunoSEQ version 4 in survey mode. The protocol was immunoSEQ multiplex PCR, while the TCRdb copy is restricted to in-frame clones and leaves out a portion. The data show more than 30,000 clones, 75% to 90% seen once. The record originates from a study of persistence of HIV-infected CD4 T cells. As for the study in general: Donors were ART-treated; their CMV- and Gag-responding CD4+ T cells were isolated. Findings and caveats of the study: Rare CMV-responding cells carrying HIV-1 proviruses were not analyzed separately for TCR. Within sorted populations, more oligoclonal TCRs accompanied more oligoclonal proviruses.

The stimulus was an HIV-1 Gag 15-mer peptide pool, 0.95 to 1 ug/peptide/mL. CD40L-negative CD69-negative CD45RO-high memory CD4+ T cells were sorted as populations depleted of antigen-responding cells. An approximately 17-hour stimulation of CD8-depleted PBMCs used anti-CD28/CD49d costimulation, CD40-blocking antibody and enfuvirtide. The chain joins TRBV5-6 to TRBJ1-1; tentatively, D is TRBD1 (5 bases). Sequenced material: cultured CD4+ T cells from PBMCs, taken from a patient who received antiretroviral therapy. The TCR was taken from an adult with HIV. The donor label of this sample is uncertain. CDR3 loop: CASSWGTSGTTEAFF. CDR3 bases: TGTGCCAGCAGCTGGGGGACCTCGGGGACGACTGAAGCTTTCTTT.